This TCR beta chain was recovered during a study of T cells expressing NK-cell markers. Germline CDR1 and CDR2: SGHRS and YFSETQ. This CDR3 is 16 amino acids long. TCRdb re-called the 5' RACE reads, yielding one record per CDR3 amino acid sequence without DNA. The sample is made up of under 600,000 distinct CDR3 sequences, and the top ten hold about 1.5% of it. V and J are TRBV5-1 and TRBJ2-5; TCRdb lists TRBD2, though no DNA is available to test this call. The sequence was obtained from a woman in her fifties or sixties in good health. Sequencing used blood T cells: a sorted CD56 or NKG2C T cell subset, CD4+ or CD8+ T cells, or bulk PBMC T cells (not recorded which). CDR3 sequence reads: CASSLAVSSGQETQYF.